The present T cell receptor (beta chain) was sequenced within a study of blood T cell repertoires in COVID-19 (dated by TCRdb to between 2020 and 2021). Background for the entire study: Samples from collaborators originated in the United States, Italy and Spain and spanned both the acute and convalescent phases of COVID-19. The prospective study material was composed of cDNA or gDNA derived from T cells, B-cell-depleted T cells, or PBMCs. The dataset comprised deeply sampled blood TCRbeta repertoires from subjects exposed to, actively infected with, or recovered from COVID-19. The repertoires were made available in a free public database intended to serve as a resource for research on the immune response to SARS-CoV-2. Samples were obtained from the ongoing ImmuneRACE study (first 160 participants) and from about 1,300 subjects provided by 6 global collaborators. Sample metadata almost always included a de-identified subject ID, COVID-19 status, age in years and sex. HLA class I and class II types, where available, came from metadata supplied by the sample provider rather than from assay-based typing.

The collaborating institutions used their own protocols to collect whole blood in K2EDTA tubes. For TCRbeta analysis, collaborators shipped samples as frozen whole blood, isolated PBMCs, or DNA extracted from either of those sample types. The immunoSEQ Assay, a bias-controlled multiplex PCR, was used to amplify TCRbeta CDR3 regions from genomic DNA. The paper's data handling went like this. The number of nucleated cells in each sample was estimated from the amplification of reference gene primers within the assay. To quantify the absolute abundance of each unique TCRbeta CDR3 rearrangement, sequence reads were collapsed and filtered. For each sample, productive Simpson clonality was calculated by taking the square root of Simpson's diversity index across productive rearrangements. In its TCRdb copy, this immuneACCESS table keeps in-frame sequences only and misses some clones. Where compared with another copy, unresolved V genes explain less than half of these, and the others have no known cause. The V and J calls and clone size were taken over from that table, and D and trimming were inferred from the DNA. Across this sample there are approximately 150,000 clones, with around 89% seen only once. The ten most abundant clones make up roughly 18% of the sample.

Beyond this particular receptor, the publication reports: The quantity of clinical and demographic metadata differed by source and by participant and was supplied without curation.

CDR1 and CDR2, per the germline V gene (reference sequence), are GTSNPN and SVGIG. The CDR3 runs 13 residues from the cysteine to the phenylalanine. Solely the CDR3 DNA is kept, with 39 bases framed from the first base. V is shortened by 3 bases, J by 6 bases, and the region joining them spans 14 bases. Remarks on this clone: Its binding antigen is unknown. Base quality data are lacking; no much larger clone is found one base away.

This TCR derives from a man aged 50 to 59 with active or convalescent COVID-19. The V and J segments used are TRBV30 and TRBJ2-5; TRBD1 is possibly the D segment (6 matching bases). Input material: peripheral blood. The CDR3 reads as follows: CAWRGGSRQTQYF. The DNA sequence is as follows: TGTGCCTGGAGAGGGGGTAGTCGACAGACCCAGTACTTC.